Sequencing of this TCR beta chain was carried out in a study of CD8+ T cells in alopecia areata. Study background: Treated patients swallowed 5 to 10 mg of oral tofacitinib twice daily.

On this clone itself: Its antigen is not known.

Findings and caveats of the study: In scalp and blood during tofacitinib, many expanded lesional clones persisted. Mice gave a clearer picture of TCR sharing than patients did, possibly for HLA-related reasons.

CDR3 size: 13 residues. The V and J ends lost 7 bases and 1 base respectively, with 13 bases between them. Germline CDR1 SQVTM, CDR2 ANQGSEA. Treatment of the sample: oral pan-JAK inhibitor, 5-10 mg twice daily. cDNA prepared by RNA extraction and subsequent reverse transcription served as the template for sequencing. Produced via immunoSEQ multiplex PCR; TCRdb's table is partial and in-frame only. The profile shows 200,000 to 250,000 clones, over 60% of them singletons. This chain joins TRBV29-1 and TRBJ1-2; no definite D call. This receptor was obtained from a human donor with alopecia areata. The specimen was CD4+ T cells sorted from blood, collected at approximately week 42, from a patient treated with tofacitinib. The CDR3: CSAYTQDNYGYTF. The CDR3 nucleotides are TGCAGCGCCTACACCCAGGATAACTATGGCTACACCTTC.